The entry below gives a single T cell receptor beta chain sequence along with its context. Its matching antigen is unknown. The sample originates from a study of T cell repertoires in cytomegalovirus infection. CDR1 and CDR2 (germline): SEHNR, FQNEAQ (reference sequence). V was shortened by 5 bases and J by 2 bases, with 19 bases between the two germline ends. CDR3 size: 16 residues. Findings and caveats of the study: Clonotype analysis showed dominance of the ex vivo response by HLA-C-restricted CMV-specific TCR beta clonotypes.

MiXCR, run by TCRdb on the reads, gives a single entry per CDR3 protein. Among 150,000 to 200,000 distinct CDR3 sequences listed, 17% were seen once. Sequencing was carried out using CD8+ T cells from PBMCs. J is TRBJ2-7 and V is TRBV7-9; D perhaps matches TRBD2 (6 bases). This TCR derives from a human donor in good health (CMV status not recorded). Some clones in this sample may be carry-over from other donors' samples. The CDR3 reads CASSDDGGAAAYEQYF. The CDR3 bases are TGTGCCAGCAGCGACGATGGAGGGGCCGCCGCCTACGAGCAGTACTTC.